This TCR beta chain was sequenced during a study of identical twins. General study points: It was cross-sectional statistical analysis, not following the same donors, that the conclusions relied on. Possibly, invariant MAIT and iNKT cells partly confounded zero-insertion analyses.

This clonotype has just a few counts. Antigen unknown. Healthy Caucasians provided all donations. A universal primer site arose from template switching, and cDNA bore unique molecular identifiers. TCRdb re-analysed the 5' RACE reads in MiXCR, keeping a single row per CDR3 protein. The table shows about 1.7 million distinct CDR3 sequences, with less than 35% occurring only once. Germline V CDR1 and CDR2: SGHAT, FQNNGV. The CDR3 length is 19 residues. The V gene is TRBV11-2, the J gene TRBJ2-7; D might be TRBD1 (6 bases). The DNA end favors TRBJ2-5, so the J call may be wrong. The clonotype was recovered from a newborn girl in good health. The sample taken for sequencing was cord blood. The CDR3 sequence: CASSRPQLRPVGTSKTQYF. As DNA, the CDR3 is TGTGCCAGCAGCCGGCCGCAGCTTAGGCCTGTCGGGACATCGAAGACCCAGTACTTC.